The 17 T cell receptor beta chains reported below all come from one sample, sequenced in a study of T-cell memory formation after mild COVID-19. TCRdb recomputed calls from the 5' RACE reads with MiXCR, one row per CDR3 protein. The table shows under 350,000 distinct CDR3 sequences, with around 16% occurring only once. The sequenced material came from PBMCs or a T cell subset sorted from them (not recorded which). These receptors all stem from a man aged 18 to 35 who had mild COVID-19 (a few samples of this study predate the infection). Cell type and time point are not known.

This clonotype was observed a handful of times. CDR3 amino acids: CASSSQQGGYGYTF. The CDR3 DNA reads as TGCGCCAGCAGCTCCCAACAGGGCGGATATGGCTACACCTTC. The chain combines TRBV5-1 with TRBJ1-2, with D perhaps matching TRBD1 (6 bases). Per the germline V gene, CDR1 is SGHRS and CDR2 is YFSETQ. The CDR3 is 14 amino acids. Between the trimmed V and J ends, which lost 3 bases and 5 bases, there was a span of 14 bases.

The gene calls are TRBV18 and TRBJ2-3, with D unresolved. Looked up from germline, CDR1 is KGHSH and CDR2 is LQKENI. The CDR3 is 13 residues long. The V and J ends lost 0 bases and 4 bases respectively, with 5 bases between them. The CDR3 sequence is CASSPPPPDTQYF. CDR3 in DNA: TGTGCCAGCTCACCACCTCCCCCAGATACGCAGTATTTT.

The rearrangement joins TRBV7-3 to TRBJ2-3, with 9 bases matching TRBD2. V lost 2 bases to trimming and J lost 2 bases; unmatched junction nucleotides: 5. The CDR3 totals 16 residues. Germline loops: CDR1 SGHTA, CDR2 FQGTGA. CDR3: CASSLGAGGVTDTQYF. In DNA, the CDR3 is TGTGCCAGCAGCTTAGGAGCGGGGGGTGTCACAGATACGCAGTATTTT.

This clonotype occurred many times. The chain is built from TRBV25-1 and TRBJ1-1; 7 bases map to TRBD1. The V and J ends lost 10 bases and 0 bases, in that order; junction bases with no gene match: 5. This CDR3 is built from 13 residues. Per germline, CDR1 MGHDK and CDR2 SYGVNS. CDR3 in amino acids: CAITGALNTEAFF. CDR3 nucleotide sequence: TGTGCCATAACAGGGGCCTTGAACACTGAAGCTTTCTTT.

In this sample, this clonotype turned up a few times. This chain joins TRBV6-2 or TRBV6-3 and TRBJ1-4; D is uncertain. The CDR3 is made up of 15 amino acids. With 2 bases removed from V and 8 bases from J, the gap between germline ends came to 15 bases. Germline-derived CDR1 and CDR2 are MNHEY and SVGEGT. CDR3 in DNA: TGTGCCAGCAGTTACGGTCGGAGATCGAAAGAAAAACTGTTTTTT. Its protein is CASSYGRRSKEKLFF.

This clonotype was observed a few times. The chain joins TRBV20-1 to TRBJ2-2, with D perhaps TRBD1 or TRBD2 (5 bases each). Trimming pared 6 bases from V and 4 bases from J, leaving 15 bases between. Germline V gives CDR1 DFQATT, CDR2 SNEGSKA (reference sequence). The CDR3 is 14 amino acids. The CDR3 sequence is CSAGRRAGTGELFF. The CDR3 region has the DNA TGCAGTGCCGGACGCAGGGCGGGCACCGGGGAGCTGTTTTTT.

This chain links TRBV7-9 with TRBJ2-1; TRBD1 might be the D (5 bases). The CDR3 consists of 15 residues. The germline CDR1 and CDR2 sequences are SEHNR and FQNEAQ (reference sequence). The ends were cut back, 5 bases at V and 13 bases at J, with 24 bases in the middle. Here the CDR3 reads CASSRTQDATTAQFF. The CDR3 coding sequence is TGTGCCAGCAGCCGAACACAGGACGCTACTACGGCCCAGTTCTTC.

Only a few counts were recorded for this clonotype. The genes are TRBV5-6 and TRBJ2-1; 15 bases agree with TRBD2. This CDR3 contains 17 residues. Germline CDR1 and CDR2: SGHDT and YYEEEE. Unmatched junction bases numbered 8, after V lost 4 bases and J lost 6 bases. In nucleotides, the CDR3 is TGTGCCAGCAGCCTTCGGACTAGCGGGGGGGCCCCCAATGAGCAGTTCTTC. Its protein product is CASSLRTSGGAPNEQFF.

This clonotype has ten or more counts. The chain uses TRBV5-1 and TRBJ2-2, with D possibly TRBD2 on 5 matching bases. With 2 bases removed from V and 7 bases from J, the gap between germline ends came to 9 bases. Germline V lookup: CDR1 SGHRS, CDR2 YFSETQ. There are 13 residues in the CDR3. CDR3 bases: TGCGCCAGCAGCTTCGTTCGGGGCGGGGAGCTGTTTTTT. This translates into CASSFVRGGELFF.

This rearrangement joins TRBV15 to TRBJ2-4; a weak D match, TRBD2 (6 bases). There are 15 residues in the CDR3. CDR1 LNHNV and CDR2 YYDKDF come from the germline V gene (reference sequence). Trimming removed 2 bases from V and 8 bases from J, with 16 bases in between. DNA of the CDR3: TGTGCCACCAGCAGATTGGGACTTTACGGGGACATTCAGTACTTC. Amino acid sequence: CATSRLGLYGDIQYF.

There are a few counts of this clonotype. This chain uses TRBV7-9 with TRBJ1-2; TRBD1 is a possible D gene (5 bases). Between the trimmed V and J ends, which lost 2 bases and 4 bases, there was a span of 14 bases. The germline gives CDR1 SEHNR, CDR2 FQNEAQ (reference sequence). This CDR3 contains 15 residues. Here the CDR3 DNA reads TGTGCCAGCAGCTTAATCGGGACCGGGTTCTATGGCTACACCTTC. It encodes CASSLIGTGFYGYTF.

In its sample, this clonotype was seen a few times. The V call is TRBV7-2, the J call TRBJ2-2; D possibly corresponds to TRBD2 (7 bases). The germline V and J ends were trimmed by 5 bases and 7 bases, with 14 bases remaining between them. The CDR3 is 14 residues long. Germline V lookup: CDR1 SGHTA, CDR2 FQGNSA. CDR3 nucleotide sequence: TGTGCCAGCAGCCCTCAGGGGAGGGGCGGGGAGCTGTTTTTT. This encodes CASSPQGRGGELFF.

The V gene is TRBV5-1, the J gene TRBJ1-6; 12 bases line up with TRBD1. CDR1 SGHRS and CDR2 YFSETQ come from the germline V gene. V shed 6 bases, J shed 9 bases, and the junction held 10 bases outside the gene matches. This CDR3 spans 16 amino acids. CDR3 in DNA: TGCGCCAGCAAGCAAGATGGGACAGGGGGCTTTTCACCCCTCCACTTT. Translation: CASKQDGTGGFSPLHF.

This clonotype was recorded a few times. The germline gene is not matched at one end of the junction; a read error may be the cause. The chain uses TRBV27 and TRBJ2-7, with D unresolved. Germline CDR1 and CDR2: MNHEY and SMNVEV (reference sequence). CDR3 size: 13 residues. CDR3 sequence reads: CASSLGTEYGQYF. The DNA for the CDR3 is TGTGCCAGCAGTTTAGGAACGGAGTACGGGCAGTACTTC.

This rearrangement joins TRBV20-1 to TRBJ2-7; D remains ambiguous. The CDR3 is 15 residues long. V was clipped by 4 bases and J by 0 bases, with 16 bases between them. Germline assignment: CDR1 DFQATT and CDR2 SNEGSKA (reference sequence). The DNA for the CDR3 is TGCAGTGCTATCGTACCGGGCCGAAGCTCCTACGAGCAGTACGTC. Translating it yields CSAIVPGRSSYEQYV.

The gene calls are TRBV27 and TRBJ1-3; D perhaps matches TRBD1 (5 bases). CDR3 length equals 16 residues. The V gene's germline CDR1 is MNHEY and CDR2 SMNVEV (reference sequence). With 5 bases removed from V and 2 bases from J, the gap between germline ends came to 16 bases. The CDR3 is CASSGRGFSAGNTIYF. The CDR3 nucleotides read TGTGCCAGCAGTGGTCGGGGGTTCAGTGCTGGAAACACCATATATTTT.

This chain connects TRBV10-3 to TRBJ2-7; 9 bases agree with TRBD1. The CDR3 is 15 amino acids. Unmatched junction bases numbered 9, after V lost 7 bases and J lost 2 bases. CDR1 is ENHRY and CDR2 is SYGVKD in the germline V gene. CDR3 coding DNA: TGTGCCATCATTAACCGGGACAGGGTTCCCTACGAGCAGTACTTC. Translating gives CAIINRDRVPYEQYF.